This T cell receptor (beta chain) appears in the sequencing data of a study of radiotherapy plus CTLA-4 blockade in lung cancer. Study-wide background: Objective responses were observed in 15% to 20% of patients, and disease control was achieved by approximately 34%. Whole-study results and caveats: Early clone dynamics of blood T cells, plus interferon-beta, reportedly predicted response best. Clones of tumor-derived TCRs expanded in blood after radiotherapy plus ipilimumab.

Germline V gene data show CDR1 as SGHRS and CDR2 as YFSETQ. The CDR3 loop spans 13 amino acids. Deletions cut 4 bases from V and 1 base from J, with 8 bases between. Concerning this clone: Its antigen is currently unknown.

TCRdb keeps only in-frame clones here, not all; method: immunoSEQ multiplex PCR. The table records just over 60,000 clones, 70% to 85% of them present only once. This clonotype was obtained from a human donor with non-small cell lung cancer who had a complete response to radiotherapy plus ipilimumab. The gene calls are TRBV5-1 and TRBJ2-5, with unresolved D. The material sequenced was peripheral blood, taken from a patient treated with radiotherapy plus ipilimumab. The CDR3 sequence: CASSIRFQETQYF. The CDR3 DNA reads as TGCGCCAGCAGCATACGCTTCCAAGAGACCCAGTACTTC.